This is a list of T cell receptor beta chains from one sample in a study of glioma-infiltrating T cells. TCRdb analysed the multiplex PCR reads with MiXCR anew, one entry per CDR3 protein. The table records approximately 190,000 distinct CDR3 sequences, approximately 30% of them present only once. Material for sequencing was glioma tissue, nonneoplastic brain tissue, or PBMCs (not recorded which). Receptors originate from a human donor with low-grade glioma or glioblastoma, undergoing nonglioma brain surgery, or in good health (not recorded which). CDR3s include the opening cysteine and the closing phenylalanine or tryptophan. D genes are given only for firm matches. A clone size is listed for some rows: how often the clone was seen (once, few, many), or a class if it is expanded.

j_gene | v_gene | d_gene | abundance | CDR3aa | CDR3nt
TRBJ2-1 | TRBV2 | . | . | CASSYSGLLANNEQFF | TGTGCCAGCAGTTACTCGGGACTCCTCGCCAACAATGAGCAGTTCTTC
TRBJ2-7 | TRBV6-2/TRBV6-3 | . | many | CASSYPFMQATIYEQYF | TGTGCCAGCAGTTACCCCTTTATGCAGGCGACTATCTACGAGCAGTACTTC
TRBJ2-7 | TRBV5-1 | . | . | CAGSFSGTQLGEEQYF | TGCGCCGGCAGCTTCTCCGGGACCCAGTTAGGGGAAGAGCAGTACTTC
TRBJ1-6 | TRBV27 | . | many | CASSSRDIRSPLHF | TGTGCCAGCAGTTCCCGGGACATACGGTCACCCCTCCACTTT
TRBJ2-7 | TRBV20-1 | . | many | CSASGDREQYF | TGCAGTGCTAGCGGGGATCGCGAGCAGTACTTC
TRBJ2-1 | TRBV12-5 | . | many | CASALARGNEQFF | TGTGCTAGTGCTCTAGCACGGGGGAATGAGCAGTTCTTC
TRBJ2-7 | TRBV3-1 | . | many | CASRTGSYEQYF | TGTGCCAGCCGGACGGGGTCCTACGAGCAGTACTTC
TRBJ1-2 | TRBV11-2 | TRBD1 | . | CASSPSGTGVVYGYTF | TGTGCCAGCAGTCCCTCCGGGACAGGGGTGGTGTATGGCTACACCTTC
TRBJ1-1 | TRBV5-5 | . | few | CASSFFWAGETEAFF | TGTGCCAGCAGCTTTTTTTGGGCAGGGGAGACTGAAGCTTTCTTT
TRBJ1-2 | TRBV10-3 | TRBD1 | . | CAISKGQGVEANYGYTF | TGTGCCATCAGTAAAGGACAGGGGGTAGAGGCTAACTATGGCTACACCTTC
TRBJ1-2 | TRBV19 | . | once | CASLIGGRPHGSPF | TGTGCCAGTCTTATCGGGGGGCGACCCCATGGCTCCCCCTTC
TRBJ2-7 | TRBV6-5 | . | . | CASSYRSGTGDEQYF | TGTGCCAGCAGTTACCGCTCCGGGACCGGGGACGAGCAGTACTTC
TRBJ2-2 | TRBV6-1 | TRBD2 | many | CASSPMASGASAGELFF | TGTGCCAGCAGCCCTATGGCTAGCGGGGCGAGTGCCGGGGAGCTGTTTTTT
TRBJ2-3 | TRBV18 | . | many | CASSERGGPQDTQYF | TGTGCCAGCTCAGAGAGAGGAGGGCCCCAGGATACGCAGTATTTT
TRBJ2-7 | TRBV10-3 | . | . | CAIRLSWEANYYEQYF | TGTGCCATCCGACTATCTTGGGAGGCGAATTACTACGAGCAGTACTTC
TRBJ2-7 | TRBV4-1 | . | . | CASSQDWGGQYEQYF | TGCGCCAGCAGCCAAGATTGGGGGGGACAGTACGAGCAGTACTTC
TRBJ1-2 | TRBV11-2 | . | few | CASSLYEGRADGYTF | TGTGCCAGCAGCTTATATGAGGGGAGAGCGGATGGCTACACCTTC
TRBJ2-7 | TRBV7-9 | . | many | CASSQQGGIVREQYF | TGTGCCAGCAGCCAACAGGGGGGGATAGTACGCGAGCAGTACTTC
TRBJ2-3 | TRBV30 | . | few | CAWSAGSTDTQYF | TGTGCCTGGAGTGCCGGGTCCACAGATACGCAGTATTTT
TRBJ1-2 | TRBV29-1 | TRBD1 | many | CSVGTGVDYGYTF | TGCAGCGTCGGGACAGGGGTCGACTATGGCTACACCTTC
TRBJ1-5 | TRBV18 | . | many | CASSPGGDQPQHF | TGTGCCAGCTCACCTGGGGGGGATCAGCCCCAGCATTTT
TRBJ1-1 | TRBV28 | TRBD1 | . | CASSQGGSDTEAFF | TGTGCCAGCAGTCAAGGGGGCTCGGATACTGAAGCTTTCTTT
TRBJ2-7 | TRBV6-1 | . | many | CASKKAAGSDEQYF | TGTGCCAGCAAAAAAGCGGCGGGTTCTGACGAGCAGTACTTC
TRBJ2-5 | TRBV7-8 | . | many | CASSLVPPETQYF | TGTGCCAGCAGCTTAGTCCCGCCAGAGACCCAGTACTTC
TRBJ1-4 | TRBV7-9 | . | few | CASSPIIGNEKLFF | TGTGCCAGCAGCCCAATAATAGGAAATGAAAAACTGTTTTTT
TRBJ1-1 | TRBV20-1 | . | . | CSALGPFGTEAFF | TGCAGTGCTCTCGGGCCGTTCGGCACTGAAGCTTTCTTT
TRBJ2-7 | TRBV7-2 | . | many | CASSPTGRGDYEQYF | TGTGCCAGCAGCCCAACTGGCAGGGGGGACTACGAGCAGTACTTC
TRBJ2-1 | TRBV27 | . | . | CASSDRAEGHGRNEQFF | TGTGCCAGCAGTGACCGCGCAGAGGGACATGGGAGAAATGAGCAGTTCTTC
TRBJ1-4 | TRBV4-3 | . | many | CASSQDWGATNEKLFF | TGCGCCAGCAGCCAAGACTGGGGCGCAACTAATGAAAAACTGTTTTTT
TRBJ1-5 | TRBV20-1 | TRBD1 | many | CSAGWQGGNQPQHF | TGCAGTGCTGGCTGGCAGGGGGGCAATCAGCCCCAGCATTTT
TRBJ2-2 | TRBV10-2 | TRBD1 | few | CASSFAAPGTGGNTGELFF | TGCGCCAGCAGTTTCGCTGCACCCGGGACAGGGGGAAACACCGGGGAGCTGTTTTTT
TRBJ2-7 | TRBV4-1 | . | . | CASSQGSGNSYEQYF | TGCGCCAGCAGCCAAGGATCCGGGAACTCCTACGAGCAGTACTTC
TRBJ2-7 | TRBV15 | TRBD2 | once | CATSSSGRGEQYF | TGTGCCACCAGCAGTAGCGGGAGAGGAGAGCAGTACTTC
TRBJ1-1 | TRBV28 | . | many | CASSYDRMNTEAFF | TGTGCCAGCAGTTATGACAGGATGAACACTGAAGCTTTCTTT
TRBJ2-7 | TRBV5-8 | . | few | CASSLDTTVSSYEQYF | TGTGCCAGCAGCTTGGATACGACAGTGAGCTCCTACGAGCAGTACTTC
TRBJ2-7 | TRBV2 | TRBD2 | many | CASRNADGRVYEQYF | TGTGCCAGCAGGAACGCCGACGGGAGGGTCTACGAGCAGTACTTC
TRBJ2-7 | TRBV6-1 | TRBD2 | many | CASLDSGRASYEQYF | TGTGCCAGCTTAGATAGCGGGAGGGCCTCCTACGAGCAGTACTTC
TRBJ2-7 | TRBV7-2 | TRBD2 | many | CASSLLAGGYEQYF | TGTGCCAGCAGCTTACTAGCGGGAGGGTACGAGCAGTACTTC
TRBJ1-1 | TRBV4-1 | TRBD1 | many | CASSRDRVGKAFF | TGCGCCAGCAGCCGGGACAGGGTCGGGAAAGCTTTCTTT
TRBJ1-3 | TRBV4-2 | . | many | CASSQATDFTVGNTIYF | TGTGCCAGCAGCCAAGCCACGGACTTCACGGTTGGAAACACCATATATTTT
TRBJ2-3 | TRBV4-1 | TRBD2 | . | CASVSSGGTGTQYF | TGCGCCAGCGTTTCTAGCGGGGGTACGGGTACGCAGTATTTT
TRBJ2-2 | TRBV5-1 | TRBD1 | few | CASSPTGDATGELFF | TGCGCCAGCAGCCCGACAGGGGACGCCACCGGGGAGCTGTTTTTT
TRBJ2-3 | TRBV3-1 | TRBD2 | . | CASSQDRGGGSWSTDTQYF | TGTGCCAGCAGCCAAGATCGGGGAGGCGGGAGCTGGAGCACAGATACGCAGTATTTT
TRBJ2-2 | TRBV20-1 | TRBD2 | many | CSATSSGWNTGELFF | TGCAGTGCTACATCTAGCGGCTGGAACACCGGGGAGCTGTTTTTT
TRBJ1-3 | TRBV20-1 | . | many | CSARLSGNTIYF | TGCAGTGCTAGATTATCTGGAAACACCATATATTTT